Listed here is a single T cell receptor (beta chain). Antigen unknown. The data derive from a study of regulatory and conventional T cells in RAG deficiency. V lost 3 bases, J lost 6 bases, and 18 bases lay in between. Germline CDR1 reads SEHNR; CDR2 reads FQNEAQ (reference sequence). This CDR3 is 15 amino acids long. Points from the study as a whole: Shannon entropy was markedly lower and Simpson indices higher in RAG-deficient patients than control T-cell subsets. Shorter CDR3s in all patient subsets; >75% Treg-Tconv overlap in Omenn.

This table comes from immunoSEQ multiplex PCR, and its TCRdb copy is limited to in-frame clones, with some not included. The sample consists of 25,000 to 35,000 clones, about 87% of them appearing once. This same sample was also part of a study on regulatory T cells. This second study says: The primer mix had 52 TRBV and 13 TRBJ primers. Skewed V and J usage and few unique V-J pairs marked patient repertoires, most in Tregs.

The sequence was collected from a human donor in good health. The sample consisted of CD8+ T cells sorted from blood. V and J are TRBV7-9 and TRBJ2-7; TRBD2 might be the D (6 bases). The CDR3 sequence is CASSLGSGTPPEQYF. The DNA of the CDR3 is TGTGCCAGCAGCTTGGGATCAGGGACTCCTCCCGAGCAGTACTTC. The variable domain in full, with the rest retrieved from reference TRBV7-9 and TRBJ2-7, is DTGVSQNPRHKITKRGQNVTFRCDPISEHNRLYWYRQTLGQGPEFLTYFQNEAQLEKSRLLSDRFSAERPKGSFSTLEIQRTEQGDSAMYLCASSLGSGTPPEQYFGPGTRLTVT.